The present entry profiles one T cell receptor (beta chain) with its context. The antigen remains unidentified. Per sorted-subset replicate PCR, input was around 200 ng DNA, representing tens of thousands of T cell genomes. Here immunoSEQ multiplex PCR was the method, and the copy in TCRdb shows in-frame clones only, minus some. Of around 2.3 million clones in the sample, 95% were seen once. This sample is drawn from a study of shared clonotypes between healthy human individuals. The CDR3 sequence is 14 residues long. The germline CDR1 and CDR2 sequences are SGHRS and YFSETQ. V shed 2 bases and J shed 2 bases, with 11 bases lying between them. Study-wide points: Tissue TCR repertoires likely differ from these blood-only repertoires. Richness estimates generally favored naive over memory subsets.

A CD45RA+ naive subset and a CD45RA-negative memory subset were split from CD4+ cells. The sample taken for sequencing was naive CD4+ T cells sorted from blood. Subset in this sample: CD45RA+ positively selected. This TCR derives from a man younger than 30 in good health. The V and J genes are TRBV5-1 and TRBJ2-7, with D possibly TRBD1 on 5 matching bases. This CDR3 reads CASSLTTGTYEQYF. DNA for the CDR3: TGCGCCAGCAGCTTAACTACAGGTACCTACGAGCAGTACTTC.